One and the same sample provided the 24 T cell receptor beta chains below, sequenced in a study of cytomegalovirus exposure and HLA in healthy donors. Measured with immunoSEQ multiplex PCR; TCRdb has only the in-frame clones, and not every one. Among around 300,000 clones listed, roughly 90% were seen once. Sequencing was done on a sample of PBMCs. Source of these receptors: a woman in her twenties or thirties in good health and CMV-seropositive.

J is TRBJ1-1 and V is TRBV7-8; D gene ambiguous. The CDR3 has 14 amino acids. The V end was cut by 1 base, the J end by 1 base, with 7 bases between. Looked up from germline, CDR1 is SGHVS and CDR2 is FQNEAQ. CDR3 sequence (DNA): TGTGCCAGCAGCTTAGTGCGGAGGAACACTGAAGCTTTCTTT. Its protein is CASSLVRRNTEAFF.

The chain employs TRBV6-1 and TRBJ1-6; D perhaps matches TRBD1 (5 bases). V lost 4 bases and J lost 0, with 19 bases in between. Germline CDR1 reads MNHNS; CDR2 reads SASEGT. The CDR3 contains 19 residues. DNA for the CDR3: TGTGCCAGCAGTGCCCGTGGGCAGGGCGAGAGCTCCTATAATTCACCCCTCCACTTT. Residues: CASSARGQGESSYNSPLHF.

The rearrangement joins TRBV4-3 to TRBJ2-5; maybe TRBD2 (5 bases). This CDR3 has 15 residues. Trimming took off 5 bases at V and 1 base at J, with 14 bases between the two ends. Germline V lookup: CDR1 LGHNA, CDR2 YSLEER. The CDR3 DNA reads TGCGCCAGCAGCTTGTTACTAGGCTTCCAAGAGACCCAGTACTTC. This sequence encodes CASSLLLGFQETQYF.

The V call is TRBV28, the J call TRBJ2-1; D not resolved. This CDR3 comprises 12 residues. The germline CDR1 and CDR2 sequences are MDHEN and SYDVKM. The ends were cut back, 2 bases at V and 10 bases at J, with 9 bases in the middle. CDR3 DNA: TGTGCCAGCAGTTTACCGAACCGCGAGCAGTTCTTC. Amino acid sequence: CASSLPNREQFF.

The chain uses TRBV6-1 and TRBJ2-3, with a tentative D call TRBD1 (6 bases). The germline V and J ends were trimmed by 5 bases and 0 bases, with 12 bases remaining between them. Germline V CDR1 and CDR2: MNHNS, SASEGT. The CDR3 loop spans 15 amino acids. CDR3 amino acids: CASSSWTDSTDTQYF. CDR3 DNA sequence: TGTGCCAGCAGTTCCTGGACAGACAGCACAGATACGCAGTATTTT.

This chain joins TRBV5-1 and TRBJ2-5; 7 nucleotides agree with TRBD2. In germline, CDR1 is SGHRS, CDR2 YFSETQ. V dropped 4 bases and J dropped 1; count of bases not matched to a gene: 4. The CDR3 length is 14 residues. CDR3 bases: TGCGCCAGCAGCCCGACTAGCCTCCAAGAGACCCAGTACTTC. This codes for CASSPTSLQETQYF.

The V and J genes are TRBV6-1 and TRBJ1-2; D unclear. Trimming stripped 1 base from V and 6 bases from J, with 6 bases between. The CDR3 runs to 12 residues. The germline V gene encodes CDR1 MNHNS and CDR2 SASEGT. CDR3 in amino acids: CASSEGPDGYTF. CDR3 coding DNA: TGTGCCAGCAGTGAAGGCCCGGATGGCTACACCTTC.

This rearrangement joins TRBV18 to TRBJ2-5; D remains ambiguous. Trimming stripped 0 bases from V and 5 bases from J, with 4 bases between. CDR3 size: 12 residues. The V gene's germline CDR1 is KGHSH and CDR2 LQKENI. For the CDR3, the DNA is TGTGCCAGCTCACCACCGTATGAGACCCAGTACTTC. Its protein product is CASSPPYETQYF.

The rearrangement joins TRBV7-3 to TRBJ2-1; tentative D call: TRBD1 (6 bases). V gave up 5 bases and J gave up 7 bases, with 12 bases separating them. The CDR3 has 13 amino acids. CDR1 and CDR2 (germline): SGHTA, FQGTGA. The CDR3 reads CASSQQGWNEQFF. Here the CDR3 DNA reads TGTGCCAGCAGCCAACAGGGTTGGAATGAGCAGTTCTTC.

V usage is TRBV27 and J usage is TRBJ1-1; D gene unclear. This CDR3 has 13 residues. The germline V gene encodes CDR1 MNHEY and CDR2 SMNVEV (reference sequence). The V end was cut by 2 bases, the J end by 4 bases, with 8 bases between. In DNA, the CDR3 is TGTGCCAGCAGTTTAAGGGAAACCACTGAAGCTTTCTTT. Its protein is CASSLRETTEAFF.

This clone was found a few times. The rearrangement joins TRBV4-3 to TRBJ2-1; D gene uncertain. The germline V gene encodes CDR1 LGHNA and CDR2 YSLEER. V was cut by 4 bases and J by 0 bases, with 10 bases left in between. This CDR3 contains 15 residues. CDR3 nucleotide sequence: TGCGCCAGCAGCCGGACCCTGAGCTCCTACAATGAGCAGTTCTTC. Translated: CASSRTLSSYNEQFF.

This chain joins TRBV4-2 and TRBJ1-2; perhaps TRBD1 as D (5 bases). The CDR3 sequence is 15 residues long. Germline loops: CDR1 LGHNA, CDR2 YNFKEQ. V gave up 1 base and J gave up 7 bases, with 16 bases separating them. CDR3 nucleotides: TGTGCCAGCAGCCAAGTGGGTGAGGGGCGTTCTGGCTACACCTTC. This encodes CASSQVGEGRSGYTF.

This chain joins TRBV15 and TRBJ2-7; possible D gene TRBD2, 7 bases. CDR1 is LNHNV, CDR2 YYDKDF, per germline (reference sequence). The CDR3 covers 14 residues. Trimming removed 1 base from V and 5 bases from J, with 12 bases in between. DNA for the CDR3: TGTGCCACCAGCAGAGCAAGCGGGGACAACGAGCAGTACTTC. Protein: CATSRASGDNEQYF.

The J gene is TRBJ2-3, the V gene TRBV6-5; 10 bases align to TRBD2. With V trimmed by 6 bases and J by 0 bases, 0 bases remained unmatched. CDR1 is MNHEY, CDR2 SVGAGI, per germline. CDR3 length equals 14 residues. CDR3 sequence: CASRLAGSTDTQYF. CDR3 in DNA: TGTGCCAGCAGACTAGCGGGAAGCACAGATACGCAGTATTTT.

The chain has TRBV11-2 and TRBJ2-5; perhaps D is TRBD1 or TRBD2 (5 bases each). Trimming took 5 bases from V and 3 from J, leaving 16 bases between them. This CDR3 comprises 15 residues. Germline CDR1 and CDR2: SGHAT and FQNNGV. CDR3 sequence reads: CASSPGTAVKETQYF. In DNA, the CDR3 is TGTGCCAGCAGCCCCGGGACGGCGGTGAAAGAGACCCAGTACTTC.

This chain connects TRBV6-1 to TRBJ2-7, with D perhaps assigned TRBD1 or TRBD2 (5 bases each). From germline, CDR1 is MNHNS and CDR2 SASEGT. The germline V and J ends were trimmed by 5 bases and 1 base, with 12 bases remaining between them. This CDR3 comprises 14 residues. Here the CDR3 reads CASSRDQDSYEQYF. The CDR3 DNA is TGTGCCAGCAGTCGGGACCAAGATTCCTACGAGCAGTACTTC.

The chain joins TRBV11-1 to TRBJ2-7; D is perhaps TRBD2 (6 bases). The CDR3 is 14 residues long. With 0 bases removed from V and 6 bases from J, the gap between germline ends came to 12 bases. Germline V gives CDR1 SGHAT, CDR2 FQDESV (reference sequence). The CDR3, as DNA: TGTGCCAGCAGCTTAGCGGGAGGTAGGGCCGAGCAGTACTTC. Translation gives CASSLAGGRAEQYF.

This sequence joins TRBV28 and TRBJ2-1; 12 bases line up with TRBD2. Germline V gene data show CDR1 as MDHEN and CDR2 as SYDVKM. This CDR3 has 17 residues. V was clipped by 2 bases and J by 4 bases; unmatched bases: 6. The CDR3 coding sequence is TGTGCCAGCAGTTTACGGCCCGGGACTAGCGGGTACAATGAGCAGTTCTTC. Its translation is CASSLRPGTSGYNEQFF. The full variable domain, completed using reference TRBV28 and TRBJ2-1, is DVKVTQSSRYLVKRTGEKVFLECVQDMDHENMFWYRQDPGLGLRLIYFSYDVKMKEKGDIPEGYSVSREKKERFSLILESASTNQTSMYLCASSLRPGTSGYNEQFFGPGTRLTVL.

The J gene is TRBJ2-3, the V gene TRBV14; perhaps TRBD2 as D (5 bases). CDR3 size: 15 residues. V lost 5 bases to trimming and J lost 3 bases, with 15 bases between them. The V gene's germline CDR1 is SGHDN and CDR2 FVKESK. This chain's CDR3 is CASSSRAGVTDTQYF. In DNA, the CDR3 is TGTGCCAGCAGCTCCCGGGCGGGTGTGACAGATACGCAGTATTTT.

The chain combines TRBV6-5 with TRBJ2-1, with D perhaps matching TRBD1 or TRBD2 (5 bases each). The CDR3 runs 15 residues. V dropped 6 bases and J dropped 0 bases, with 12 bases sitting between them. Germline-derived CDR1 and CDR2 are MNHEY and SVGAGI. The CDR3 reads CASRSGTGSYNEQFF. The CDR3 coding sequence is TGTGCCAGCAGATCCGGGACCGGCTCCTACAATGAGCAGTTCTTC.

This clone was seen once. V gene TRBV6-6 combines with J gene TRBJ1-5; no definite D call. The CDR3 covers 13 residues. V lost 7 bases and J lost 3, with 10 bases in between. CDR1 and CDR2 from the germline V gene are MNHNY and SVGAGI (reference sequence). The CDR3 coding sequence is TGTGCCAGCACGGCGGTCCCCAATCAGCCCCAGCATTTT. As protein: CASTAVPNQPQHF.

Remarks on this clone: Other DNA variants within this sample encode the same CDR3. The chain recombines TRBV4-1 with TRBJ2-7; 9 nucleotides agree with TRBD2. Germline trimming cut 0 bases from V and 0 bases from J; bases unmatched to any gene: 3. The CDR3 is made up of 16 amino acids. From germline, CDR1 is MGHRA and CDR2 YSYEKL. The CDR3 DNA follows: TGCGCCAGCAGCCAAGATCAGACTAGCGGCTCCTACGAGCAGTACTTC. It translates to CASSQDQTSGSYEQYF.

CDR3 nucleotide sequence: TGTGCCAGCACACAGGGACTCCCAGGAGCGGTAGATACGCAGTATTTT. Protein: CASTQGLPGAVDTQYF. The V call is TRBV6-6, the J call TRBJ2-3; D is possibly TRBD1 or TRBD2 (6 bases each). Germline-derived CDR1 and CDR2 are MNHNY and SVGAGI (reference sequence). V was trimmed by 7 bases and J by 5 bases, leaving 22 bases between them. The CDR3 sequence is 16 residues long.

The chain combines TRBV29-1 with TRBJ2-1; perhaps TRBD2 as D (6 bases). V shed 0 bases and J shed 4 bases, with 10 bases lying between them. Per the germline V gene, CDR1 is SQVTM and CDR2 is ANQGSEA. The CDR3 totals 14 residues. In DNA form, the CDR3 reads TGCAGCGTTGAAGATCAGGGACTTTACAATGAGCAGTTCTTC. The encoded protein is CSVEDQGLYNEQFF.